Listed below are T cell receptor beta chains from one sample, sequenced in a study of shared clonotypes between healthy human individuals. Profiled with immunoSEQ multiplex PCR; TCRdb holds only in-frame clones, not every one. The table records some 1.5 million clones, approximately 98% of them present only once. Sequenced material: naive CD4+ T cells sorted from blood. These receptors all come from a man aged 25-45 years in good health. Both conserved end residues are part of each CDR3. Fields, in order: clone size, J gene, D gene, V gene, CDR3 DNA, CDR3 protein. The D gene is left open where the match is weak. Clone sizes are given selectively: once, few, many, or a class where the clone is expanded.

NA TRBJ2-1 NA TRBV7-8 TGTGCCAGCAGCTTACGGAGGAGCCGAGAGACGTTGTTCTTC CASSLRRSRETLFF
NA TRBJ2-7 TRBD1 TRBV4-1 TGCGCCAGCAGCCAGCCCGGGACAGCCTACGAGCAGTACTTC CASSQPGTAYEQYF
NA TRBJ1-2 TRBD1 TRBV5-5 TGTGCCAGCAGCCCCCTGACAGGGTCTGGCTACACCTTC CASSPLTGSGYTF
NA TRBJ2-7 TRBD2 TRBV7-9 TGTGCCAGCAGCCAGGGACTAGCGGGAGCTCGGGAGCAGTACTTC CASSQGLAGAREQYF
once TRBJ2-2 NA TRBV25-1 TGTGCCAGCAGTGTACTAGTCAGTACCGGGGAGCTGTTTTTT CASSVLVSTGELFF
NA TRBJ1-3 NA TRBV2 TGTGCCAGCAATCGACTCCTCTCTGGAAACACCATATATTTT CASNRLLSGNTIYF
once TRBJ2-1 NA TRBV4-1 TGCGCCAGCAGCCAGATCCTGGGCCTTCCGGGCTTCTTC CASSQILGLPGFF
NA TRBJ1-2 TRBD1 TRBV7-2 TGTGCCAGCAGCTTAGGATTATTGGGACAGAACTATGGCTACACCTTC CASSLGLLGQNYGYTF
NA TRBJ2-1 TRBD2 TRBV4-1 TGCGCCAGCAGCCCACCAAACTTTCTACTAGCGGCATACAATGAGCAGTTCTTC CASSPPNFLLAAYNEQFF
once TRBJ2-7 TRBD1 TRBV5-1 TGCGCCAGCAGCGCACAGGGGGCTGGCGTATCCTACGAGCAGTACTTC CASSAQGAGVSYEQYF
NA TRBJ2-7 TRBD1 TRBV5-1 TGCGCCAGCAAGAGACAGGGCGACTACGAGCAGTACTTC CASKRQGDYEQYF
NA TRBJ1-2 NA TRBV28 TGTGCCAGCAGGCCCTACTGGGGAAGCTATGGCTACACCTTC CASRPYWGSYGYTF
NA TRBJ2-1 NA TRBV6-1 TGTGCCAGCAGTGAAAATCCGGTACCCTATGAGCAGTTCTTC CASSENPVPYEQFF
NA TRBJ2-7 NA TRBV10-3 TGTGCCATAGGCCTAGCAGCAGTCGAGCAGTACTTC CAIGLAAVEQYF
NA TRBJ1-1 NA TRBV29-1 TGCAGCGTTGAAGAGGGCAGGGACGCTTTCTTT CSVEEGRDAFF
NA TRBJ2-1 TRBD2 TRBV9 TGTGCCAGCAGCCCCACTAGCGGCGATTACAATGAGCAGTTCTTC CASSPTSGDYNEQFF
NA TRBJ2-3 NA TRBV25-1 TGTGCCAGCAGGACAGATAGCACAGATACGCAGTATTTT CASRTDSTDTQYF
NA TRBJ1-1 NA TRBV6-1 TGTGCCACCAGGTCGCAGCCCCGGGACACTGAAGCTTTCTTT CATRSQPRDTEAFF